This record looks at one T cell receptor beta chain sequence and its context. What it recognizes is unknown. CDR3 size: 16 residues. In germline, CDR1 is SGDLS, CDR2 YYNGEE. Trimming removed 3 bases from V and 5 bases from J, with 17 bases in between. This entry is derived from a study of graft-versus-host responses after intestinal transplantation. Study as a whole: Induction with anti-thymocyte globulin, then tacrolimus and steroids for three to four years, was given to all recipients. Study-wide points: The recipient marrow held GvH clones, and some of them showed up first in ileum or blood. Circulating GvH clone levels at their peak were associated with HvG declines (early post-transplant). Graft-donor T cell macrochimerism in patients accompanied high graft-versus-host to host-versus-graft clonal ratios in allografts.

The method was immunoSEQ multiplex PCR; TCRdb's version includes in-frame clones alone and lacks a portion of them. Among over 40,000 clones listed, approximately 88% were seen once. The source material was unstimulated CD4+ T cells sorted from spleen or lymph node cells, sampled before transplant. This receptor was identified in a human donor who was the organ donor for an intestinal transplant. This chain joins TRBV9 and TRBJ2-2; possibly TRBD1 for D (6 bases). CDR3 DNA sequence: TGTGCCAGCAGCGGACAGGTTCGGGCTCAAACCGGGGAGCTGTTTTTT. Translation: CASSGQVRAQTGELFF. The full variable domain, with the rest looked up from reference TRBV9 and TRBJ2-2, is DSGVTQTPKHLITATGQRVTLRCSPRSGDLSVYWYQQSLDQGLQFLIQYYNGEERAKGNILERFSAQQFPDLHSELNLSSLELGDSALYFCASSGQVRAQTGELFFGEGSRLTVL.